This TCR beta chain is drawn from a study of regulatory T cells in long-lasting Graves disease. The time point: newly diagnosed GD, antithyroid drugs for less than 3 months. Construction of the TCR library relied on RNA isolated from PBMCs. General study results and limits: Accuracy was perhaps lowered by the small sample size. Samples came from peripheral blood alone, without thyroid tissue.

Building of the TCR beta libraries involved iRepertoire HTBI primers and Arm-PCR of CDR3 regions. TCRdb used MiXCR to reprocess the multiplex PCR reads, holding one entry per CDR3 protein. The repertoire holds under 450,000 distinct CDR3 sequences, with 15% to 20% as singletons. The CDR3 length is 14 residues. Between the trimmed V and J ends, which lost 5 bases and 5 bases, there was a span of 15 bases. Germline V CDR1 and CDR2: ENHRY, SYGVKD. Ten or more counts support this clonotype. Antigen unknown. This same sample was also taken into another study, of T cells in Graves' hyperthyroidism and ophthalmopathy. As that study records: The HTBI primer set was used in a first-round RT-PCR of the TCR CDR3.

Material: peripheral blood mononuclear cells (PBMCs), obtained at new diagnosis, from a patient treated with antithyroid drugs. The receptor was isolated from a woman between 18 and 29 years old with Graves disease. The chain has TRBV10-3 and TRBJ1-1, with D possibly TRBD1 on 6 matching bases. The CDR3, as DNA: TGTGCCATCAGTCGACAGGCGGGGGGAACTGAAGCTTTCTTT. Translation gives CAISRQAGGTEAFF.